Each of the 13 T cell receptor beta chains below was sequenced from the same sample in a study of blood T cell repertoires in COVID-19 (dated by TCRdb to the early 2020s). The method was the immunoSEQ multiplex PCR assay. TCRdb carries this immuneACCESS record with in-frame sequences only. Its versions omit some clonotypes, under half of them owing to an unresolved V gene in the studies checked, with the rest unexplained. Present in this sample are 230,000 or so clones, less than 90% of which were seen just once. In total, the top ten clones hold nearly 20% of the sample. Sequenced input: peripheral blood. The origin of the receptors is a man between 25 and 39 years old with active or convalescent COVID-19.

This chain uses TRBV7-8 with TRBJ1-5; TRBD1 aligns across 8 bases. CDR3 length: 14 amino acids. V was pared by 5 bases and J by 5 bases, with 5 bases of the junction left unmatched. Germline-derived CDR1 and CDR2 are SGHVS and FQNEAQ. The CDR3 region has the DNA TGTGCCAGCAGCCCTGGGACAGGTGATCAGCCCCAGCATTTT. This sequence encodes CASSPGTGDQPQHF.

The chain uses TRBV19 and TRBJ1-5; maybe TRBD1 (5 bases). Germline-derived CDR1 and CDR2 are LNHDA and SQIVND (reference sequence). This CDR3 is 16 amino acids long. The V gene lost 1 base and the J gene lost 4 bases, with 14 bases spanning the gap. CDR3 coding DNA: TGTGCCAGTAGTATAGGGGGCCGGGGAGGGAATCAGCCCCAGCATTTT. Protein: CASSIGGRGGNQPQHF. The complete variable domain, with remaining parts taken from reference TRBV19 and TRBJ1-5, reads DGGITQSPKYLFRKEGQNVTLSCEQNLNHDAMYWYRQDPGQGLRLIYYSQIVNDFQKGDIAEGYSVSREKKESFPLTVTSAQKNPTAFYLCASSIGGRGGNQPQHFGDGTRLSIL.

The chain recombines TRBV27 with TRBJ1-1, with 7 bases fitting TRBD1. In germline, CDR1 is MNHEY, CDR2 SMNVEV (reference sequence). The CDR3 loop spans 13 amino acids. V gave up 6 bases and J gave up 10 bases; unmatched junction bases: 11. CDR3 residues: CASSSDRDDGAFF. DNA of the CDR3: TGTGCCAGCAGCTCAGACAGGGACGACGGAGCTTTCTTT.

V and J are TRBV11-2 and TRBJ1-3; D gene unclear. The CDR3 runs to 16 residues. Germline CDR1 is SGHAT and CDR2 is FQNNGV. The V end lost 8 bases, the J end lost 0 bases, and 17 bases lay between the germline ends. The CDR3 region is CASGVRENYSGNTIYF. In DNA, the CDR3 is TGTGCCAGCGGAGTACGGGAGAACTACTCTGGAAACACCATATATTTT.

This clone has just a few counts. This chain connects TRBV6-5 to TRBJ1-2, with 7 bases that match TRBD1. Losses at the gene ends were 0 bases for V and 8 bases for J; bases not matched to a gene: 3. CDR1 and CDR2 (germline): MNHEY, SVGAGI. The CDR3 contains 13 residues. CDR3 DNA: TGTGCCAGCAGTTACTCGAAGGGGGCCGGCTACACCTTC. It specifies CASSYSKGAGYTF.

The chain carries TRBV13 and TRBJ2-1, with 13 bases aligning to TRBD2. Germline lookup yields CDR1 PRHDT and CDR2 FYEKMQ (reference sequence). CDR3 length: 15 residues. Germline trimming cut 6 bases from V and 6 bases from J; bases unmatched to any gene: 5. The DNA of the CDR3 is TGTGCCAGCAGTCCACTAGCGGGAGGGCGCAATGAGCAGTTCTTC. It is translated as CASSPLAGGRNEQFF. The entire variable domain, with the rest obtained from reference TRBV13 and TRBJ2-1, is as follows: AAGVIQSPRHLIKEKRETATLKCYPIPRHDTVYWYQQGPGQDPQFLISFYEKMQSDKGSIPDRFSAQQFSDYHSELNMSSLELGDSALYFCASSPLAGGRNEQFFGPGTRLTVL.

This clone was seen only once. This chain connects TRBV3-1 (or the pseudogene TRBV3-2) to TRBJ2-5; weak D call: TRBD1 (5 bases). The CDR3 is 14 amino acids. Trimming removed 0 bases from V and 5 bases from J, with 10 bases in between. Germline lookup yields CDR1 LGHDT and CDR2 YNNKEL (reference sequence). In DNA form, the CDR3 reads TGTGCCAGCAGCCAAGATGTGGGGCGGGAGACCCAGTACTTC. This sequence encodes CASSQDVGRETQYF.

The chain couples TRBV6-4 to TRBJ2-2, with 10 nucleotides matching TRBD2. Germline assignment: CDR1 MRHNA and CDR2 SNTAGT. This CDR3 spans 15 amino acids. J gave up 5 bases and V 3 bases, and 3 bases lay outside the gene matches. This chain's CDR3 is CASSELAGETGELFF. DNA of the CDR3: TGTGCCAGCAGTGAGCTAGCGGGGGAGACCGGGGAGCTGTTTTTT.

This clone is a singleton in its sample. The V and J genes are TRBV7-6 and TRBJ2-7, with TRBD2 matching 9 bases. The junction had 4 bases not matched to a gene; V was cut back by 5 bases and J by 2 bases. This CDR3 is 14 amino acids long. Germline CDR1 reads SGHVS; CDR2 reads FNYEAQ. The CDR3 sequence: CASSPGTSPYEQYF. The CDR3 DNA reads TGTGCCAGCAGCCCCGGGACTAGCCCCTACGAGCAGTACTTC.

The chain couples TRBV6-5 to TRBJ1-3, with D unresolved. The CDR3 extends over 15 amino acids. The germline CDR1 and CDR2 sequences are MNHEY and SVGAGI. V lost 6 bases and J 2 bases, leaving 14 bases between the germline ends. The CDR3 DNA reads as TGTGCCAGCAGCCTAGCGGGAACGGCTGGAAACACCATATATTTT. It yields the protein CASSLAGTAGNTIYF.

The CDR3 is CATSRDFGGASYNEQFF. The CDR3, as DNA: TGTGCCACCAGCAGAGATTTCGGGGGGGCCTCCTACAATGAGCAGTTCTTC. J is TRBJ2-1 and V is TRBV15; TRBD2 matches 8 bases. The germline CDR1 and CDR2 sequences are LNHNV and YYDKDF (reference sequence). V dropped 0 bases and J dropped 0; count of bases not matched to a gene: 4. This CDR3 region has 17 residues.

V gene TRBV7-8 combines with J gene TRBJ2-2, with D possibly being TRBD1 (5 bases). With 3 bases removed from V and 2 bases from J, the gap between germline ends came to 13 bases. Per germline, CDR1 SGHVS and CDR2 FQNEAQ. The CDR3 totals 16 residues. DNA for the CDR3: TGTGCCAGCAGCTTTGGGGCCCCGAGTAACACCGGGGAGCTGTTTTTT. Translating it yields CASSFGAPSNTGELFF.

This chain links TRBV28 with TRBJ1-4; 8 bases are shared with TRBD1. V lost 8 bases to trimming and J lost 6 bases; unmatched junction nucleotides: 11. The CDR3 has 15 amino acids. CDR1 is MDHEN and CDR2 is SYDVKM in the germline V gene. As DNA, the CDR3 is TGTGCCAGCGCCCTTTTGGGGACAGGATATGAAAAACTGTTTTTT. This sequence encodes CASALLGTGYEKLFF.